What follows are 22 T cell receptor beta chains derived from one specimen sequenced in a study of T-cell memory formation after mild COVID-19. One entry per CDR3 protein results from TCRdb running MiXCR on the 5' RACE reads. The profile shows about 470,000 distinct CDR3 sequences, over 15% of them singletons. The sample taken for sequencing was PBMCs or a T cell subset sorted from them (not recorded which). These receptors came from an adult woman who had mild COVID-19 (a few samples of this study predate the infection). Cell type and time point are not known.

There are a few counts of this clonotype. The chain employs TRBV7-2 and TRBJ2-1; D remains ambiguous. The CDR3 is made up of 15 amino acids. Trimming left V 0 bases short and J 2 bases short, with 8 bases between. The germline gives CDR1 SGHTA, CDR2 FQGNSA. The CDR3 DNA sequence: TGTGCCAGCAGCTTAGCTCTCCAAACCTACAATGAGCAGTTCTTC. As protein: CASSLALQTYNEQFF.

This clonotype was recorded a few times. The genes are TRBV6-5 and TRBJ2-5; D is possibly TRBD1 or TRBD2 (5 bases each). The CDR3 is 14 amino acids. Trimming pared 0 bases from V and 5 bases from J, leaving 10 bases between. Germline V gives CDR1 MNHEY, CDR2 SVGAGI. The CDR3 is CASSYSLGTETQYF. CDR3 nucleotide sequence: TGTGCCAGCAGTTACTCGCTTGGGACGGAGACCCAGTACTTC.

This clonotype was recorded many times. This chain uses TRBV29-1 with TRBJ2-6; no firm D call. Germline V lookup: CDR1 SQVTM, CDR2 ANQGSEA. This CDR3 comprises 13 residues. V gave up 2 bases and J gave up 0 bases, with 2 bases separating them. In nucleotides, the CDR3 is TGCAGCGTTGAAAGCTCTGGGGCCAACGTCCTGACTTTC. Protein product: CSVESSGANVLTF.

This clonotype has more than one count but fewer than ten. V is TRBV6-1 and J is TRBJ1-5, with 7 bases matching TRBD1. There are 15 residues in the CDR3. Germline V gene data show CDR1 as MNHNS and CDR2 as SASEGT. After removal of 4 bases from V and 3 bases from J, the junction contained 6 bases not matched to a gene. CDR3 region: CASSVDREINQPQHF. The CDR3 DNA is TGTGCCAGCAGTGTAGACAGGGAAATCAATCAGCCCCAGCATTTT.

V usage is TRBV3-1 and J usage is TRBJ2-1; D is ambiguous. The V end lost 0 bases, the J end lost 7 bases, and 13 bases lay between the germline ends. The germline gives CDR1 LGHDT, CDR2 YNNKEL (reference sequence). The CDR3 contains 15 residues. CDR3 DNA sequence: TGTGCCAGCAGCCAAGAAGGCCCTCCGTGGAATGAGCAGTTCTTC. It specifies CASSQEGPPWNEQFF.

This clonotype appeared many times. Written as DNA, the CDR3 is TGCGCCAGCAGCCAAGATAGCAGGGAATTGAGGGGCTACACCTTC. Protein sequence: CASSQDSRELRGYTF. The rearrangement joins TRBV4-3 to TRBJ1-2, with D perhaps matching TRBD1 (5 bases). The CDR3 has 15 residues. The germline gives CDR1 LGHNA, CDR2 YSLEER. V gave up 0 bases and J gave up 8 bases, with 16 bases separating them.

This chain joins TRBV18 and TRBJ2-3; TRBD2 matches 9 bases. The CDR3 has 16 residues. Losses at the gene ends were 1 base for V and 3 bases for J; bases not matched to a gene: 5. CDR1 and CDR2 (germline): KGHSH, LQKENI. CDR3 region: CASSPRLAVGTDTQYF. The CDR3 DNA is TGTGCCAGCTCACCACGACTAGCGGTGGGGACAGATACGCAGTATTTT.

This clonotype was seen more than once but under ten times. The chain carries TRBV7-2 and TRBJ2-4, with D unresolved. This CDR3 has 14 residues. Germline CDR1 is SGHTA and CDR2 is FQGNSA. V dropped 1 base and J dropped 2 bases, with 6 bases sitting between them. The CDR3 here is CASSLGGSKNIQYF. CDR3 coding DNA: TGTGCCAGCAGCTTAGGTGGCTCCAAAAACATTCAGTACTTC.

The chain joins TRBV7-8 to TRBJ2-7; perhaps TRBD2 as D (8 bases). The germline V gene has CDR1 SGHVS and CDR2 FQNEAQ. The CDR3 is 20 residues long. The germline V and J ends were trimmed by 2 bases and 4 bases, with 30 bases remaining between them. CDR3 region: CASSLLSSSGLVNRGYEQYF. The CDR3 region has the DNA TGTGCCAGCAGCTTACTAAGTTCTAGCGGGTTAGTAAACAGGGGATACGAGCAGTACTTC.

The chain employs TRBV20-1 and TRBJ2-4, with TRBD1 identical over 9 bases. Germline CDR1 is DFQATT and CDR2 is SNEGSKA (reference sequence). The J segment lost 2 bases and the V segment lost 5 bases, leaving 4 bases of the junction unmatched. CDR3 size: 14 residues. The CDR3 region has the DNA TGCAGTGCTTCCACAGGGGGCCCCAAAAACATTCAGTACTTC. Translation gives CSASTGGPKNIQYF.

The CDR3, as DNA: TGCGCCAGCAGCCAAGATAGGGCTAGCAATGAGCAGTTCTTC. It yields the protein CASSQDRASNEQFF. The chain carries TRBV4-3 and TRBJ2-1; D is undetermined. Trimming cost V 0 bases and J 6 bases, with 9 bases left between them. The CDR3 runs to 14 residues. CDR1 is LGHNA and CDR2 is YSLEER in the germline V gene.

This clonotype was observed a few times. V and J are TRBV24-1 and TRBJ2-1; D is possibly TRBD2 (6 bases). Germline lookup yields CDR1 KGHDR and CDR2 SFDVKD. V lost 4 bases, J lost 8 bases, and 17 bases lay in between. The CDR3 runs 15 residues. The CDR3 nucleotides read TGTGCCACCAGTGACCCCGGGACTCTTACGCATGAGCAGTTCTTC. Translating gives CATSDPGTLTHEQFF.

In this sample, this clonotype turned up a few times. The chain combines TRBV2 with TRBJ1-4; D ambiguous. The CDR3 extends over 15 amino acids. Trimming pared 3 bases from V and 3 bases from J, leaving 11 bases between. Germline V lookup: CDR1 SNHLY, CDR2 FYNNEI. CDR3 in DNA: TGTGCCAGCAGTGAGGCAGGTGCCTCTAATGAAAAACTGTTTTTT. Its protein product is CASSEAGASNEKLFF.

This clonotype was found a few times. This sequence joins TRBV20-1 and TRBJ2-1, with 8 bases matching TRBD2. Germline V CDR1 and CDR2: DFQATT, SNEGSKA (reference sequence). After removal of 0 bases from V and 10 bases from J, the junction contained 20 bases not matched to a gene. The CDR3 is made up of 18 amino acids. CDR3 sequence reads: CSARDRDSGAPRGREQFF. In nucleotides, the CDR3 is TGCAGTGCTAGAGATCGGGATAGCGGGGCGCCCCGAGGAAGGGAGCAGTTCTTC.

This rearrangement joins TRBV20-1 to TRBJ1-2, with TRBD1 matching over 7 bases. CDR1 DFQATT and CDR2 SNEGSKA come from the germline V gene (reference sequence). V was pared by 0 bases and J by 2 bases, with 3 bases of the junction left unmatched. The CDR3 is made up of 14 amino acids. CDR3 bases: TGCAGTGCTAGAGAACCGACAGGGAACTATGGCTACACCTTC. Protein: CSAREPTGNYGYTF.

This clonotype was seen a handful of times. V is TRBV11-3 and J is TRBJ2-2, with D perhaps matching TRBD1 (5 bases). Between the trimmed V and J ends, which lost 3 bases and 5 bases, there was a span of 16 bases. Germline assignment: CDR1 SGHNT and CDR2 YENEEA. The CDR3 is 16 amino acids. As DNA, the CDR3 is TGTGCCAGCAGCTTGGGGCTTTGGGGCGTAACCGGGGAGCTGTTTTTT. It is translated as CASSLGLWGVTGELFF.

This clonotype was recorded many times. The CDR3, as DNA: TGTGCCAGCTCCACAGGGACAGGGTGGGGAGATACGCAGTATTTT. It encodes CASSTGTGWGDTQYF. The chain links TRBV27 to TRBJ2-3, with 9 bases lining up with TRBD1. The trim removed 8 bases at V and 5 bases at J, leaving 11 bases unmatched. The V gene's germline CDR1 is MNHEY and CDR2 SMNVEV (reference sequence). This CDR3 has 15 amino acids.

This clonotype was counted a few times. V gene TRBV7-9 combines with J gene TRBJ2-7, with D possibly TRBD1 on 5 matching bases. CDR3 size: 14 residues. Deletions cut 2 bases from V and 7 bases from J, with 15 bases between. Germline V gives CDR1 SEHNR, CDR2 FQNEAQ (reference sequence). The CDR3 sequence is CASSLRGAFLEQYF. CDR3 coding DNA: TGTGCCAGCAGCTTACGTGGGGCCTTCTTGGAGCAGTACTTC.

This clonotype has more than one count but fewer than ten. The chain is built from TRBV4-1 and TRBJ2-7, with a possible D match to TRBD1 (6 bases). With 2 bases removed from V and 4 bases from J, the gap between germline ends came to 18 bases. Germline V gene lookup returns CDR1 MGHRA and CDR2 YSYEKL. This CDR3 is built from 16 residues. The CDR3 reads CASSQSDSGTLYEQYF. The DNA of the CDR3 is TGCGCCAGCAGCCAATCTGATTCCGGGACACTGTACGAGCAGTACTTC.

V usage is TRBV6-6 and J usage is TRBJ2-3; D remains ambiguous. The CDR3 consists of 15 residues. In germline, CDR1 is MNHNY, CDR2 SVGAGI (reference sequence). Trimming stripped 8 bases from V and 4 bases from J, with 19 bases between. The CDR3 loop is CASFIGGVGADTQYF. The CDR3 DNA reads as TGTGCCAGCTTTATCGGCGGAGTGGGCGCAGATACGCAGTATTTT.

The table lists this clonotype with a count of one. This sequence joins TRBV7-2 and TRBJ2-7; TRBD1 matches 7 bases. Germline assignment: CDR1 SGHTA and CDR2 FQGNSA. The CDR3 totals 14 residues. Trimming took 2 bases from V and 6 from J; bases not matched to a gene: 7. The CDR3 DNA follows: TGTGCCAGCAGCTTAAGGGGACAGAAGTTCGAGCAGTACTTC. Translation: CASSLRGQKFEQYF.

The CDR3 is CASSLEGSFIYEQYF. The CDR3 bases are TGCGCCAGCAGCTTGGAGGGGAGTTTCATTTACGAGCAGTACTTC. J is TRBJ2-7 and V is TRBV5-1, with D perhaps given as TRBD1 or TRBD2 (5 bases each). Germline CDR1 reads SGHRS; CDR2 reads YFSETQ. CDR3 length equals 15 residues. The V and J ends lost 0 bases and 4 bases respectively, with 14 bases between them.